The 16 T cell receptor beta chains given below trace back to one sample, sequenced in a study of shared clonotypes between healthy human individuals. Method: immunoSEQ multiplex PCR; TCRdb's copy keeps in-frame clones and lacks some. The sample consists of 2 million to 2.5 million clones, around 93% of them appearing once. The sequencing input was naive CD4+ T cells from PBMCs. Stated subset: CD45RA+ positively selected. The source is a young man in good health. Some clones in this sample may be carry-over from other donors' samples.

The V call is TRBV10-3, the J call TRBJ2-7; 12 bases are shared with TRBD2. Germline V gene sequence: CDR1 ENHRY, CDR2 SYGVKD. The CDR3 totals 18 residues. The V segment lost 6 bases and the J segment 3 bases; nucleotides outside the gene matches: 15. CDR3 region: CAISRGLAGDGGNYEQYF. As DNA, the CDR3 is TGTGCCATCAGCCGGGGACTAGCGGGCGACGGGGGAAACTACGAGCAGTACTTC.

V usage is TRBV27 and J usage is TRBJ1-5; D is uncertain. V lost 2 bases and J lost 6, with 14 bases in between. The CDR3 sequence is 15 residues long. Germline V lookup: CDR1 MNHEY, CDR2 SMNVEV (reference sequence). CDR3 protein: CASSLMAQVGQPQHF. CDR3 sequence (DNA): TGTGCCAGCAGTTTAATGGCCCAGGTGGGTCAGCCCCAGCATTTT.

The V call is TRBV18, the J call TRBJ2-7; weak D call: TRBD2 (6 bases). The CDR3 is made up of 14 amino acids. CDR1 is KGHSH, CDR2 LQKENI, per germline. Trimming left V 3 bases short and J 2 bases short, with 11 bases between. CDR3 nucleotide sequence: TGTGCCAGCTCACCCCGGGACTTGACCTACGAGCAGTACTTC. Amino acid sequence: CASSPRDLTYEQYF.

The gene calls are TRBV19 and TRBJ1-3; D is undetermined. Trimming left V 3 bases short and J 2 bases short, with 20 bases between. The germline CDR1 and CDR2 sequences are LNHDA and SQIVND (reference sequence). The CDR3 totals 18 residues. The CDR3 DNA sequence: TGTGCCAGTAGTATCTCCCCCTTTATCGCGGGGACTGGAAACACCATATATTTT. It yields the protein CASSISPFIAGTGNTIYF.

This chain connects TRBV29-1 to TRBJ2-7; 7 bases match TRBD1. After removal of 4 bases from V and 3 bases from J, the junction contained 12 bases not matched to a gene. Germline CDR1 and CDR2: SQVTM and ANQGSEA. This CDR3 has 15 residues. The CDR3 region has the DNA TGCAGCGTTGGGGCTACAGGGGTAAGGAGCTACGAGCAGTACTTC. Protein product: CSVGATGVRSYEQYF.

The rearrangement uses TRBV7-2 and TRBJ2-1; TRBD2 aligns across 12 bases. This CDR3 is 15 amino acids long. The germline V gene has CDR1 SGHTA and CDR2 FQGNSA. V shed 5 bases, J shed 3 bases, and the junction held 2 bases outside the gene matches. DNA for the CDR3: TGTGCCAGCAGCCGGACTAGCGGGAACTACAATGAGCAGTTCTTC. Its protein product is CASSRTSGNYNEQFF.

This CDR3 reads CASKLTGAVGELFF. The CDR3 DNA is TGTGCCAGCAAACTGACAGGGGCGGTCGGGGAGCTGTTTTTT. The J gene is TRBJ2-2, the V gene TRBV5-4; 8 bases match TRBD1. Germline trimming cut 6 bases from V and 7 bases from J; bases unmatched to any gene: 8. The V gene's germline CDR1 is SGHNT and CDR2 YYREEE (reference sequence). The CDR3 covers 14 residues.

This chain joins TRBV7-2 and TRBJ2-1; 7 positions agree with TRBD2. With 5 bases clipped from V and 4 bases from J, the junction kept 8 bases outside the gene matches. From germline, CDR1 is SGHTA and CDR2 FQGNSA. The CDR3 runs 15 residues. DNA for the CDR3: TGTGCCAGCAGCGACCGACTAGCAGCTTACAATGAGCAGTTCTTC. It yields the protein CASSDRLAAYNEQFF.

V gene TRBV5-1 combines with J gene TRBJ2-7; 15 positions agree with TRBD2. The CDR3 runs to 14 residues. J was trimmed by 6 bases and V by 4 bases; bases with no gene match: 2. Germline CDR1 SGHRS, CDR2 YFSETQ. The chain's CDR3 is CASSPGLAGGEQYF. In DNA, the CDR3 is TGCGCCAGCAGCCCGGGACTAGCGGGAGGCGAGCAGTACTTC.

The J gene is TRBJ2-3, the V gene TRBV4-3, with D possibly TRBD1 on 6 matching bases. CDR1 and CDR2 (germline): LGHNA, YSLEER. The CDR3 runs 17 residues. V lost 0 bases and J 4 bases, leaving 17 bases between the germline ends. CDR3 in amino acids: CASSQDPATGISDTQYF. The CDR3 coding sequence is TGCGCCAGCAGCCAAGACCCCGCGACAGGTATTTCAGATACGCAGTATTTT.

V and J are TRBV7-7 and TRBJ2-7; 7 bases are shared with TRBD1. The CDR3 spans 14 residues. The germline V gene has CDR1 SSHAT and CDR2 FNYEAQ (reference sequence). J was trimmed by 2 bases and V by 5 bases; bases with no gene match: 6. DNA of the CDR3: TGTGCCAGCAGCCCGCGACAGGGCCCCTACGAGCAGTACTTC. Protein: CASSPRQGPYEQYF.

The chain joins TRBV5-1 to TRBJ2-4; no reliable D call. The CDR3 loop spans 11 amino acids. Germline CDR1 is SGHRS and CDR2 is YFSETQ. The ends were cut back, 4 bases at V and 5 bases at J, with 4 bases in the middle. The CDR3 nucleotides read TGCGCCAGCAGCCCACAAAACATTCAGTACTTC. Amino acid sequence: CASSPQNIQYF. The full variable domain, in which reference TRBV5-1 and TRBJ2-4 provide the parts outside the CDR3, is KAGVTQTPRYLIKTRGQQVTLSCSPISGHRSVSWYQQTPGQGLQFLFEYFSETQRNKGNFPGRFSGRQFSNSRSEMNVSTLELGDSALYLCASSPQNIQYFGAGTRLSVL.

This chain links TRBV21-1 with TRBJ2-6; TRBD2 is the table's D call, not checked against the DNA. TRBV21-1 is recorded as a pseudogene. This CDR3 spans 19 amino acids. Written as DNA, the CDR3 is TGTGCCAGCAGCAAAGCGCGGAAGGGACTTGCCGGTGGGGCCAACGTCCTGACTTTC. Its protein product is CASSKARKGLAGGANVLTF.

This sequence joins TRBV5-4 and TRBJ1-3; tentatively, D is TRBD1 (5 bases). V gave up 5 bases and J gave up 0 bases, with 15 bases separating them. Per germline, CDR1 SGHNT and CDR2 YYREEE (reference sequence). This CDR3 is 16 amino acids long. The CDR3 here is CASSSQGVGSGNTIYF. The CDR3 DNA reads as TGTGCCAGCAGTTCCCAGGGAGTCGGCTCTGGAAACACCATATATTTT.

The genes are TRBV14 and TRBJ2-7, with D perhaps matching TRBD1 (6 bases). Germline assignment: CDR1 SGHDN and CDR2 FVKESK. V shed 5 bases and J shed 1 base, with 15 bases lying between them. The CDR3 covers 15 residues. CDR3 residues: CASSYTGSQSYEQYF. In DNA form, the CDR3 reads TGTGCCAGCAGCTATACAGGGTCTCAGTCCTACGAGCAGTACTTC.

The rearrangement joins TRBV11-3 to TRBJ2-1, with D uncertain. The V end lost 7 bases, the J end lost 7 bases, and 20 bases lay between the germline ends. Germline loops: CDR1 SGHNT, CDR2 YENEEA. This CDR3 is built from 15 residues. CDR3 loop: CASKKDLGIQNEQFF. The CDR3 bases are TGTGCCAGCAAAAAGGACCTGGGGATACAGAATGAGCAGTTCTTC.